The source of this T cell receptor beta chain is a study of blood T cell repertoires in COVID-19. V lost 2 bases to trimming and J lost 0 bases; unmatched junction nucleotides: 3. CDR3 length equals 15 residues. Germline CDR1 reads MDHEN; CDR2 reads SYDVKM. Source study methods: Estimates of nucleated cell counts were drawn from the amplification of reference gene primers. The method was immunoSEQ multiplex PCR; TCRdb's version includes in-frame clones alone and lacks a portion of them. Clonal size and the V and J genes are those of that table, whereas D and trimming came from the DNA. The sample shows some 300,000 clones, more than 75% of them seen only once. Cohort placement rested on clinical history that participants reported themselves.

The TCR sequence derives from a woman between 55 and 75 years old in a cohort exposed to, infected with or recovered from COVID-19 (not recorded which). Sequences were obtained from PBMCs or T cells enriched from blood (not recorded which). The V gene is TRBV28, the J gene TRBJ1-1, with TRBD1 identical over 7 bases. The CDR3 DNA is TGTGCCAGCAGTTTAGGGACAGTGGTGAACACTGAAGCTTTCTTT. It yields the protein CASSLGTVVNTEAFF.